These T cell receptor beta chains were read from a single sample in a study of blood T cell repertoires in COVID-19. TCRdb's copy holds only in-frame clones and misses some; the assay was immunoSEQ multiplex PCR. Of some 93,000 clones detected, roughly 77% appear once; the ten largest clones hold 24%. Sequenced material: peripheral blood. These receptors were collected from a human donor in a cohort sampled during active COVID-19. Both conserved end residues are part of each CDR3.

TRBJ2-7 TRBV7-9 CASSLVPDRISYEQYF
TRBJ1-1 TRBV7-2 CASSPGVFTEAFF
TRBJ2-3 TRBV19 CASSRSRVTDTQYF
TRBJ2-1 TRBV19 CASIGPGGLPEQFF
TRBJ2-3 TRBV7-9 CASSPGTSGSTDTQYF
TRBJ2-3 TRBV6-1 CASSDPRGPGGTQYF
TRBJ2-7 TRBV3-1/TRBV3-2 CASSQDQYDGATSYEQYF
TRBJ2-2 TRBV3-1/TRBV3-2 CASSRILAGHTGELFF
TRBJ2-7 TRBV5-1 CASTNQAGEQYF
TRBJ1-1 TRBV2 CASKPNRGWGNTEAFF
TRBJ2-3 TRBV28 CASSFQAGFTDTQYF
TRBJ2-7 TRBV18 CASSPGTSTYEQYF
TRBJ1-2 TRBV30 CAWKRTGTYGYTF
TRBJ1-5 TRBV4-1 CASSPRQGNNQPQHF
TRBJ1-2 TRBV7-9 CASSEQGPQGGYTF
TRBJ2-1 TRBV19 CASSIGGLAAEQFF